Given below is one T cell receptor beta chain in context. Its antigen is still unknown. There are 16 residues in the CDR3. Trimming took 2 bases from V and 1 from J, leaving 15 bases between them. The germline V gene has CDR1 SGDLS and CDR2 YYNGEE. The authors took PBMCs from 10 ml fresh peripheral blood. This specimen comes from a study of T cells in Graves' hyperthyroidism and ophthalmopathy. Findings of the study overall: Model-based prediction identified ophthalmopathy a median about 6 months prior to its onset.

The TCR beta CDR3 regions underwent amplification using RNA transcripts as the source. RT-PCR in the first round (using the HTBI primer set) targeted the TCR CDR3. TCRdb reprocessed the multiplex PCR reads via MiXCR and lists one record per CDR3 protein. The table has 640,000 or so distinct CDR3 sequences, over 12% seen once. The rearrangement links TRBV9 to TRBJ1-2, with D maybe TRBD1 (6 bases). The material sequenced was blood. The origin of this receptor is a young woman with Graves' ophthalmopathy. The CDR3: CASSVSGEVVNYGYTF. CDR3 bases: TGTGCCAGCAGCGTCTCAGGGGAGGTAGTTAACTATGGCTACACCTTC.